This T cell receptor beta chain is drawn from a study of beta chain features in type 1 diabetes. Whole-study findings and limits: When Type 1 diabetes patients were examined, their TCRB CDR3s proved moderately but significantly shorter in all four CD4+ subsets. There was a possibility that cDNA sequencing over-represented cells with high TCR expression.

Cell sorting via CD45RO/CCR7/CD25/CD127/CD95/CD27 was performed to obtain CD4+ naive, central memory, regulatory and stem cell-like memory cells. Sequenced material consisted of expressed TCRB transcripts (all of the isolated RNA was reverse transcribed). Roughly 3.6 million reads on average were seen across naive, central memory and regulatory T cell samples. Assay used: immunoSEQ multiplex PCR; TCRdb lists only in-frame clones, some missing. The sample lists around 280,000 clones, over 14% occurring once. This clone has only a few counts. The antigen remains undetermined. Germline V lookup: CDR1 SGHTA, CDR2 FQGNSA. The CDR3 contains 14 residues. Trimming removed 5 bases from V and 7 bases from J; junction bases left unmatched: 10.

Sequencing used naive CD4+ T cells from blood. The chain is built from TRBV7-2 and TRBJ1-1; TRBD1 matches 7 bases. This clonotype was sampled from a man between 18 and 29 years old with type 1 diabetes. The CDR3 loop reads CASSVTGDAGEAFF. Here the CDR3 DNA reads TGTGCCAGCAGCGTCACAGGGGATGCGGGTGAAGCTTTCTTT.